This T cell receptor beta chain appears in the sequencing data of a study of T cell changes during pregnancy in multiple sclerosis. CDR1 and CDR2 (germline): SGHTA, FQGNSA. The CDR3 spans 12 residues. V lost 10 bases, J lost 7 bases, and 9 bases stayed unmatched. Repertoires were generated with immunoSEQ multiplex PCR, while TCRdb's copy carries only in-frame clones and drops some. The sample comprises some 74,000 clones, roughly 92% of which are singletons, and about 2.5% rests with the top ten. The sample here was peripheral blood, taken before pregnancy. The rearrangement uses TRBV7-2 and TRBJ1-2; TRBD1 matches 7 bases. The sequence derives from a female donor with multiple sclerosis, enrolled in a pregnancy study. CDR3 nucleotide sequence: TGTGCCACCCCGGACAGGTCCAGTGGCTACACCTTC. The encoded protein is CATPDRSSGYTF.